This T cell receptor (beta chain) is drawn from a study of blood T cell repertoires in COVID-19. In the study overall: Spain, Italy and the United States supplied samples that represented acute and convalescent COVID-19.

This clone was observed a few times. Produced via immunoSEQ multiplex PCR; TCRdb's table is partial and in-frame only. The profile shows tens of thousands of clones, about 92% of them singletons. This CDR3 is built from 14 residues. Trimming took 6 bases from V and 5 from J; bases not matched to a gene: 7. CDR1 and CDR2 (germline): SQVTM, ANQGSEA. This receptor was obtained from a woman aged 80 or over with acute or convalescent COVID-19. This chain links TRBV29-1 with TRBJ1-5, with TRBD1 identical over 10 bases. Material: peripheral blood. CDR3 nucleotide sequence: TGCAGCGTGACCGGGGGGACAGGGGATCAGCCCCAGCATTTT. This sequence encodes CSVTGGTGDQPQHF.